This TCR beta chain was captured in a study of STAT3 mutations in large granular lymphocyte leukemia. The V gene lost 1 base and the J gene lost 4 bases, with 6 bases spanning the gap. This CDR3 has 13 amino acids. CDR1 is SNHLY and CDR2 is FYNNEI in the germline V gene. Repertoires were generated with immunoSEQ multiplex PCR, while TCRdb's copy carries only in-frame clones and drops some. The profile covers 2,000 to 3,000 clones, with more than 80% appearing a single time and around 93% taken by the ten largest. Details on this clone: Its matching antigen is unknown.

The study's findings and limits: At least one immunodominant TCR beta clonotype appeared in every T-cell large granular lymphocyte leukemia patient.

Sequenced: peripheral blood mononuclear cells. This clonotype was obtained from an older woman with T-cell large granular lymphocyte leukemia. Some clones in this sample may be carry-over from other donors' samples. The chain has TRBV2 and TRBJ2-3; D not certain. In DNA, the CDR3 is TGTGCCAGCAGTGAAGAGGTCGCAGATACGCAGTATTTT. It translates to CASSEEVADTQYF. Together with reference TRBV2 and TRBJ2-3, the CDR3 gives the full variable domain: EPEVTQTPSHQVTQMGQEVILRCVPISNHLYFYWYRQILGQKVEFLVSFYNNEISEKSEIFDDQFSVERPDGSNFTLKIRSTKLEDSAMYFCASSEEVADTQYFGPGTRLTVL.